The subject of this entry is one TCR beta chain. Assay: immunoSEQ multiplex PCR; the TCRdb copy retains only in-frame clones and omits some. The sample has some 70,000 clones; just over 90% are singletons. Germline trimming cut 1 base from V and 4 bases from J; bases unmatched to any gene: 7. Germline V lookup: CDR1 MNHNS, CDR2 SASEGT. The CDR3 has 15 amino acids. The data were taken from a study of resident and recirculating memory T cells in vitiligo. Overall study: Whole samples, not sorted cells, were homogenized and used for genomic DNA extraction.

Sequenced: blood. The receptor's source is a male donor with vitiligo. The genes are TRBV6-1 and TRBJ2-7, with TRBD1 matching 7 bases. CDR3 DNA sequence: TGTGCCAGCAGTGAAGACAGGGGATCCGGGTACGAGCAGTACTTC. It is translated as CASSEDRGSGYEQYF.